A single sample is the source of the 15 T cell receptor beta chains below, sequenced in a study of T cells in women clearing cervical HPV infection. TCRdb's copy holds only in-frame clones and misses some; the assay was immunoSEQ multiplex PCR. The sample table sets out around 22,000 clones. Sample: blood buffy coat. These TCRs come from a woman between 18 and 69 years old with a cervical HPV16 infection that either progressed to CIN3+ or cleared (not recorded which).

Details on this clone: The sequence runs out 3 residues before the end of the CDR3; the remainder is reconstructed from the germline J gene. V and J are TRBV27 and TRBJ2-1, with a weak D call TRBD2 (6 bases). V lost 6 bases and J 7 bases, leaving 16 bases between the germline ends. Germline V gene lookup returns CDR1 MNHEY and CDR2 SMNVEV (reference sequence). CDR3 size: 14 residues. The CDR3 bases that were read are TGTGCCAGCAGGGTGATTCAGGGAGGAAATGAG. This translates into CASRVIQGGNE. The complete CDR3 reads CASRVIQGGNEQFF.

Comments on this clone: The read ends 3 residues early relative to the CDR3; the germline J gene fills the gap. This rearrangement joins TRBV30 to TRBJ1-1, with a weak D call TRBD1 (6 bases). V was clipped by 4 bases and J by 4 bases, with 13 bases between them. The germline V gene encodes CDR1 GTSNPN and CDR2 SVGIG (reference sequence). The CDR3 has 13 amino acids. Here the CDR3 reads CAWNRGHSTEAFF. The CDR3 bases that were read are TGTGCCTGGAACCGGGGACATAGCACTGAA.

In the case of this clone: The read terminates 3 residues ahead of where the CDR3 ends, so the germline J gene completes it. The chain combines TRBV6-2 or TRBV6-3 with TRBJ1-2, with 9 bases identical to TRBD1. CDR1 and CDR2 (germline): MNHEY, SVGEGT. The CDR3 has 15 amino acids. CDR3 sequence: CASSRRPGTGNDYTF. CDR3 DNA, as far as it was read: TGTGCCAGCAGTCGCCGTCCCGGGACAGGGAACGAC.

With respect to this clone: The read gets to within 3 residues of the CDR3 end, and the germline J gene fills in the rest. V usage is TRBV6-2 or TRBV6-3 and J usage is TRBJ2-1, with D maybe TRBD2 (6 bases). V lost 5 bases to trimming and J lost 5 bases, with 10 bases between them. Germline lookup yields CDR1 MNHEY and CDR2 SVGEGT. This CDR3 has 13 amino acids. The CDR3 protein is CASSRGLHNEQFF. CDR3 bases read: TGTGCCAGCAGTCGGGGACTCCACAATGAG.

As for this clone: The observed sequence ends 3 residues before the CDR3 terminus, with the missing tail filled in from the germline J gene. This chain links TRBV5-1 with TRBJ1-2, with 7 bases lining up with TRBD1. CDR1 and CDR2 from the germline V gene are SGHRS and YFSETQ. V dropped 1 base and J dropped 4; count of bases not matched to a gene: 7. This CDR3 has 15 amino acids. CDR3 DNA, as far as it was read: TGCGCCAGCAGCTTGACAGGGGAAGGGGGCTATGGC. This translates into CASSLTGEGGYG. In full, the CDR3 is CASSLTGEGGYGYTF.

Of note for this clone: Read sequence stops 3 residues before the CDR3 end, and the germline J gene provides the missing end. The chain combines TRBV5-1 with TRBJ1-2; 10 nucleotides line up with TRBD1. Germline values: CDR1 SGHRS, CDR2 YFSETQ. The CDR3 consists of 16 residues. V lost 0 bases to trimming and J lost 4 bases; unmatched junction nucleotides: 6. The chain's CDR3 is CASSLGDRGPAYGYTF. The CDR3 DNA, read in part, is TGCGCCAGCAGCTTGGGGGACAGGGGACCGGCCTATGGC. The full variable domain, its missing parts supplied by reference TRBV5-1 and TRBJ1-2, is KAGVTQTPRYLIKTRGQQVTLSCSPISGHRSVSWYQQTPGQGLQFLFEYFSETQRNKGNFPGRFSGRQFSNSRSEMNVSTLELGDSALYLCASSLGDRGPAYGYTFGSGTRLTVV.

Notes on this clone: Coverage ceases 3 residues before the CDR3 finishes, and the germline J gene fills in the end. The V call is TRBV29-1, the J call TRBJ1-1; a possible D gene is TRBD1 (5 bases). The CDR3 totals 13 residues. CDR1 and CDR2 (germline): SQVTM, ANQGSEA. Trimming took 1 base from V and 5 from J, leaving 11 bases between them. This CDR3 is CSVEVLGDTEAFF. The CDR3 bases that were read are TGCAGCGTTGAAGTCTTAGGGGATACTGAA.

Concerning this clone itself: The CDR3 is cut off 3 residues early in the read; its end comes from the germline J gene. This rearrangement joins TRBV14 to TRBJ2-5; TRBD2 matches 12 bases. This CDR3 is 16 amino acids long. In germline, CDR1 is SGHDN, CDR2 FVKESK. V trimming: 5 bases; J trimming: 0 bases; junction bases outside the gene matches: 4. The CDR3 loop reads CASSLLAGGYQETQYF. Incomplete CDR3 DNA: TGTGCCAGCAGCTTACTAGCGGGAGGTTACCAAGAGACC.

As for this clone: The read ends 3 residues before the CDR3 terminus; that terminus is restored from the germline J gene. The chain links TRBV18 to TRBJ1-6, with a weak D call TRBD1 (5 bases). The CDR3 covers 15 residues. V lost 6 bases to trimming and J lost 7 bases, with 16 bases between them. Germline V gives CDR1 KGHSH, CDR2 LQKENI. CDR3 residues: CASSQRGRGNSPLHF. The sequenced part of the CDR3 DNA is TGTGCCAGCTCGCAAAGGGGAAGGGGCAATTCACCC.

In regard to this clone: The read falls 3 residues short of the CDR3 end, and the missing part is taken from the germline J gene. The chain employs TRBV20-1 and TRBJ2-3; 7 bases align to TRBD1. CDR3 size: 18 residues. Per germline, CDR1 DFQATT and CDR2 SNEGSKA (reference sequence). The junction had 15 bases not matched to a gene; V was cut back by 3 bases and J by 0 bases. This CDR3 is CSASPRDRFGPSTDTQYF. The part of the CDR3 DNA that was read is TGCAGTGCTAGTCCCCGGGACAGATTCGGCCCTAGCACAGATACG.

The chain's CDR3 is CAWTPTRTSGRADTQYF. CDR3 DNA, as far as it was read: TGTGCCTGGACTCCAACGAGGACTAGCGGGAGGGCAGATACG. This sequence joins TRBV30 and TRBJ2-3; 15 bases are a match to TRBD2. The read falls 3 residues short of the CDR3 end, and the missing part is taken from the germline J gene. Germline CDR1 GTSNPN, CDR2 SVGIG (reference sequence). The CDR3 is 17 amino acids. Germline trimming cut 4 bases from V and 4 bases from J; bases unmatched to any gene: 9.

By frequency, this clone is medium-sized. The read terminates 3 residues before the CDR3 end, so the remaining end is supplied by the germline J gene. J is TRBJ2-5 and V is TRBV7-9, with 7 bases matching TRBD2. The length of the CDR3 is 13 residues. Trimming took 3 bases from V and 5 from J; bases not matched to a gene: 3. The germline CDR1 and CDR2 sequences are SEHNR and FQNEAQ (reference sequence). CDR3 DNA (partial): TGTGCCAGCAGCTTTGTCGGGGGGGAGACC. As protein: CASSFVGGET. The full-length CDR3 reads as CASSFVGGETQYF.

Remarks on this clone: The read is 3 residues too short to cover the CDR3 end, so that end is filled in from the germline J gene. The gene calls are TRBV2 and TRBJ1-5; D uncertain. The CDR3 loop spans 15 amino acids. V was trimmed by 5 bases and J by 0 bases, leaving 11 bases between them. Germline V lookup: CDR1 SNHLY, CDR2 FYNNEI. CDR3 bases read: TGTGCCAGCAGTATTCAGAGTGGTAGCAATCAGCCC. Its protein product is CASSIQSGSNQP. The CDR3 in its entirety is CASSIQSGSNQPQHF.

Comments on this clone: The read ends 3 residues before the CDR3 terminus; that terminus is restored from the germline J gene. The V and J genes are TRBV29-1 and TRBJ1-1; 9 bases are a match to TRBD1. This CDR3 is built from 14 residues. V lost 2 bases and J lost 5; bases outside the gene matches: 6. Germline CDR1 SQVTM, CDR2 ANQGSEA. CDR3 in amino acids: CSVERQGGRTEAFF. The CDR3 DNA, read in part, is TGCAGCGTTGAAAGACAGGGGGGGAGAACTGAA.

Concerning this clone: The read stops 3 residues short of the end of the CDR3; the missing end is completed from the germline J gene. This chain links TRBV29-1 with TRBJ1-1, with unresolved D. Trimming left V 7 bases short and J 7 bases short, with 10 bases between. CDR3 length equals 10 residues. The germline V gene has CDR1 SQVTM and CDR2 ANQGSEA. The CDR3 bases that were read are TGCAGCGCTGAGGCGGGTGAA. Amino acids: CSAEAGE. The full-length CDR3 reads as CSAEAGEAFF.